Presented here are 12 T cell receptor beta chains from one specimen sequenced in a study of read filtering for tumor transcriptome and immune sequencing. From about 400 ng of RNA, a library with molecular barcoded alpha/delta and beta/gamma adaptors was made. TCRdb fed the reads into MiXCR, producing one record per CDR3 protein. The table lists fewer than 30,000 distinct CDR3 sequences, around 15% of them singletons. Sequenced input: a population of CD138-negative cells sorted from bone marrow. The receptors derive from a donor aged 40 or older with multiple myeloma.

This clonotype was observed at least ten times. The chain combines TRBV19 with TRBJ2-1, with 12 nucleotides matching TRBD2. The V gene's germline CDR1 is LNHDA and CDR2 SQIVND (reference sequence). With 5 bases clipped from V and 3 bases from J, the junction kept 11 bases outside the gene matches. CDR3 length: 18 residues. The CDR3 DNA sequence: TGTGCCAGTAGTGTAAGCCAACTAGCGGGAGGTGGCTACAATGAGCAGTTCTTC. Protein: CASSVSQLAGGGYNEQFF.

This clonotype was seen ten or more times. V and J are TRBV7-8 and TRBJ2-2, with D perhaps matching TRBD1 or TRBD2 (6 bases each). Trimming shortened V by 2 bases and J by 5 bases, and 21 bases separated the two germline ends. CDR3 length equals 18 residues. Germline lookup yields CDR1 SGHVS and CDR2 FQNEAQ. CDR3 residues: CASSLFIGGRSQTGELFF. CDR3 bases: TGTGCCAGCAGCTTATTTATTGGGGGGCGCAGTCAAACCGGGGAGCTGTTTTTT.

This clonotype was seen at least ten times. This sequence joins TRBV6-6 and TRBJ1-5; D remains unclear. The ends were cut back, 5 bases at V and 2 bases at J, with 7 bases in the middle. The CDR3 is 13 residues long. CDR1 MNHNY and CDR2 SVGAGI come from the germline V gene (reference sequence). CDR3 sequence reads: CASSVRGNQPQHF. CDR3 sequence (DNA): TGTGCCAGCAGTGTCCGGGGCAATCAGCCCCAGCATTTT.

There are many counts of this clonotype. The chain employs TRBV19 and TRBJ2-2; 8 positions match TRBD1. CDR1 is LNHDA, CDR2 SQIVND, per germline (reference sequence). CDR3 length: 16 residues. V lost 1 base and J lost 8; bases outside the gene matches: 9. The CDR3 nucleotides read TGTGCCAGTAGTATAGTGCTCAGGGGGCGAAGAGGGGAGCTGTTTTTT. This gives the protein CASSIVLRGRRGELFF.

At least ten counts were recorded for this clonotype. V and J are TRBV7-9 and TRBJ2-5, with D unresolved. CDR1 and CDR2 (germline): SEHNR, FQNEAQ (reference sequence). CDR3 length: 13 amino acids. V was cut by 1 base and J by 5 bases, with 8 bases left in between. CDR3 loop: CASSLVATETQYF. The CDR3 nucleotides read TGTGCCAGCAGCTTAGTTGCTACGGAGACCCAGTACTTC. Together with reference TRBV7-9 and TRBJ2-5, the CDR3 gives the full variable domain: DTGVSQNPRHKITKRGQNVTFRCDPISEHNRLYWYRQTLGQGPEFLTYFQNEAQLEKSRLLSDRFSAERPKGSFSTLEIQRTEQGDSAMYLCASSLVATETQYFGPGTRLLVL.

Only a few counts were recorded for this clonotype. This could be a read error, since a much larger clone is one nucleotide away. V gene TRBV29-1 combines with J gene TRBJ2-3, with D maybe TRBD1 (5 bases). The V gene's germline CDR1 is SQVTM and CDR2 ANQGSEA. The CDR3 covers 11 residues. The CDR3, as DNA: TGCAGCGTTCGCCCCACAGGTACGCAGTATTTT. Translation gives CSVRPTGTQYF.

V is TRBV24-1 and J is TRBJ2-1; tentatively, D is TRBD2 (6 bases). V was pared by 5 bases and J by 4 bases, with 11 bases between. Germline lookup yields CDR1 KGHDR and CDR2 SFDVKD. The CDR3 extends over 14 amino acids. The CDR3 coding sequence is TGTGCCACCAGTGGGGGCGGGGTTTACAATGAGCAGTTCTTC. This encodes CATSGGGVYNEQFF.

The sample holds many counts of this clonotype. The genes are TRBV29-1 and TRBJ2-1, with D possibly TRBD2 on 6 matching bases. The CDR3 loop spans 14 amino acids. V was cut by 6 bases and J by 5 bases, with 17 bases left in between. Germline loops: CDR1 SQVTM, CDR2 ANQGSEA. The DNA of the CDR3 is TGCAGCGTAGAACCGGGAGTATCCCACAATGAGCAGTTCTTC. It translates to CSVEPGVSHNEQFF.

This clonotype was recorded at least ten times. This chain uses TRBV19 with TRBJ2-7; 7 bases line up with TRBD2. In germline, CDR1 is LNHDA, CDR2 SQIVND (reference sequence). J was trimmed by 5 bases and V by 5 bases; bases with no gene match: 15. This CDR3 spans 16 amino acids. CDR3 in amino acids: CASSPDLAGVSHEQYF. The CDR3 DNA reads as TGTGCCAGTAGTCCAGACTTAGCGGGTGTAAGCCACGAGCAGTACTTC. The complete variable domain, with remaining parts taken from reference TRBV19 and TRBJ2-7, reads DGGITQSPKYLFRKEGQNVTLSCEQNLNHDAMYWYRQDPGQGLRLIYYSQIVNDFQKGDIAEGYSVSREKKESFPLTVTSAQKNPTAFYLCASSPDLAGVSHEQYFGPGTRLTVT.

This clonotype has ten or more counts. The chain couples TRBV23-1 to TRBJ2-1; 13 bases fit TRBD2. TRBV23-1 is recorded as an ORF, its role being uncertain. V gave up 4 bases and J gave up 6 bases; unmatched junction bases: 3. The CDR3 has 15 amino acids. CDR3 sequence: CASSRGLAGSNEQFF. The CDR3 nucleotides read TGCGCCAGCAGTCGGGGACTAGCGGGAAGCAATGAGCAGTTCTTC.

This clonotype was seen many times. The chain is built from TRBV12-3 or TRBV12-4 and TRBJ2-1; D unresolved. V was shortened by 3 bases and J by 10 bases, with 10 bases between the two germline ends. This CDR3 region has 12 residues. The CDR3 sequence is CASSFGIAEQFF. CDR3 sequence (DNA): TGTGCCAGCAGTTTTGGGATAGCCGAGCAGTTCTTC.

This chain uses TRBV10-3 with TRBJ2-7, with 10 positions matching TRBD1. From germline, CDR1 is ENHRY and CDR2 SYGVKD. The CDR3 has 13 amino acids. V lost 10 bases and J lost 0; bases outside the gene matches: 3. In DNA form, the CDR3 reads TGTGCCACCCGGACAGGGGGCTCCTACGAGCAGTACTTC. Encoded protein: CATRTGGSYEQYF.